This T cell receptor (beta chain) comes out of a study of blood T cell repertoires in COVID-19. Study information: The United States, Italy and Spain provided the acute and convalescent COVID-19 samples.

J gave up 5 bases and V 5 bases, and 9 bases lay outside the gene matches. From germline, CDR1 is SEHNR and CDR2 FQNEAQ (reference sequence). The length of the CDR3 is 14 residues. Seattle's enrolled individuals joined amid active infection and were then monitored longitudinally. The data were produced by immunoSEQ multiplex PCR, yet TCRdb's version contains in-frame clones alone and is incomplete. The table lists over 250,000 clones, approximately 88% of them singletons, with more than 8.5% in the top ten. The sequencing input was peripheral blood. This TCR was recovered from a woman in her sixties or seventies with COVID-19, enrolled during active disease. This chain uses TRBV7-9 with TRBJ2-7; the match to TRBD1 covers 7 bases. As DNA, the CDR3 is TGTGCCAGCAGCAGCGACAGGGAATCCGACGAGCAGTACTTC. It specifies CASSSDRESDEQYF.